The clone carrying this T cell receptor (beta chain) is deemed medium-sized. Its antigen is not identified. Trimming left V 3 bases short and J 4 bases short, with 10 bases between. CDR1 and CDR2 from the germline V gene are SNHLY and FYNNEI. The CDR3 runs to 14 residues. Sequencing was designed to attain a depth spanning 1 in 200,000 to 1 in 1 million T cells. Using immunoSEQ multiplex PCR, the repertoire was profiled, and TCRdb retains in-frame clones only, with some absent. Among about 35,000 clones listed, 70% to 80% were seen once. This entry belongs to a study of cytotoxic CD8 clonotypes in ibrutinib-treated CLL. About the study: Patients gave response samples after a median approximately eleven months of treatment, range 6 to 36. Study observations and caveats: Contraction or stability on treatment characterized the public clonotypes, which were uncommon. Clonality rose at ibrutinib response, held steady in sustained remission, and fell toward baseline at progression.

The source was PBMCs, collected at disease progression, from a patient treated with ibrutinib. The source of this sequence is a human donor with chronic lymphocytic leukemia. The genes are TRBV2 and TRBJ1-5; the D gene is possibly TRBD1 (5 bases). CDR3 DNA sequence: TGTGCCAGCAGTGAGGCCAGGGCAAATCAGCCCCAGCATTTT. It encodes CASSEARANQPQHF.